Described below is a single T cell receptor (beta chain) sequence and its context. This entry belongs to a study of blood T cell repertoires in COVID-19. Overall study context: Sites in the United States, Italy and Spain provided acute and convalescent COVID-19 samples. T cells, B-cell-depleted T cells, or PBMCs supplied cDNA or gDNA.

The V gene's germline CDR1 is MNHEY and CDR2 SMNVEV (reference sequence). This CDR3 spans 20 amino acids. V gave up 0 bases and J gave up 5 bases; unmatched junction bases: 14. Per the original methods: Reference gene primer amplification yielded estimated nucleated cell counts. The repertoire was sequenced with immunoSEQ multiplex PCR; TCRdb's copy has only in-frame clones and lacks some. V, J and clone size are taken as reported in that table, and D and trimming were inferred from the DNA itself. The top ten hold less than 4.5% of the sample, which has some 89,000 clones, about 84% seen once. Material: peripheral blood. This sequence was found in a man aged 60 to 69 with acute or convalescent COVID-19. The chain carries TRBV27 and TRBJ2-3; 13 positions match TRBD2. CDR3 sequence: CASSLSGLMTSGRRGDTQYF. The CDR3 DNA is TGTGCCAGCAGTTTATCGGGACTCATGACTAGCGGGAGGCGAGGAGATACGCAGTATTTT.